This entry describes one TCR beta chain. Its target is unknown. These data originate in a study of cytomegalovirus exposure and HLA in healthy donors. Study-wide context: Earlier results showed 90 million to 120 million unique TCR beta sequences derived from roughly 180 million T cells.

Points from the study as a whole: Cytomegalovirus-associated status was assigned to 150 to 200 TCR beta chains. Several of the most significant clusters were apparently associated with common viral pathogens in a later analysis. Immune exposure information comprised only CMV serostatus.

V shed 4 bases, J shed 6 bases, and the junction held 7 bases outside the gene matches. CDR3 length equals 17 residues. Germline CDR1 SGHNT, CDR2 YENEEA. The primer mix had 60 Vbeta and 13 Jbeta primers. TCRdb's table, derived via immunoSEQ multiplex PCR, lists solely in-frame clones and lacks some. The table shows some 180,000 clones, with roughly 74% occurring only once. The TCR comes from a female donor in good health and CMV-seronegative. The sample consisted of PBMCs. The V gene is TRBV11-3, the J gene TRBJ2-1; 15 positions match TRBD2. CDR3 nucleotide sequence: TGTGCCAGCAGCTCGGGACTAGCGGGGGGCCCCCTCAATGAGCAGTTCTTC. As protein: CASSSGLAGGPLNEQFF.